Described below is a single T cell receptor beta chain sequence and its context. The entry originates in a study of blood T cell repertoires in COVID-19. The wider study: Sources were T cells, B-cell-depleted T cells, or PBMCs; the material itself was cDNA or gDNA.

Generated by immunoSEQ multiplex PCR, the TCRdb table keeps only in-frame clones and is missing some. The data hold roughly 150,000 clones, with roughly nine tenths observed a single time. V shed 4 bases and J shed 3 bases, with 10 bases lying between them. Germline V gene sequence: CDR1 MDHEN, CDR2 SYDVKM. CDR3 length: 14 amino acids. Specimen: peripheral blood. The TCR originated in a human donor in a cohort sampled during active COVID-19. The rearrangement links TRBV28 to TRBJ2-1; D perhaps matches TRBD1 (5 bases). CDR3 loop: CASSSSGYYNEQFF. The CDR3 DNA reads TGTGCCAGCAGTTCCTCAGGGTACTACAATGAGCAGTTCTTC.